The 4 T cell receptor beta chains given below trace back to one sample, sequenced in a study of CD8 T cells in Susac syndrome. The RNA, about 0.5 to 1 ug, was put through reverse transcription using random hexamers. MiXCR, run by TCRdb on the immunoSEQ multiplex PCR reads, gives a single entry per CDR3 protein. The sample includes 100,000 to 150,000 distinct CDR3 sequences, over 90% of them seen just once. Sequenced input: CD8+ T cells from PBMCs. The receptor set was obtained from a human donor with multiple sclerosis.

The genes are TRBV13 and TRBJ2-7; perhaps D is TRBD1 or TRBD2 (6 bases each). V lost 5 bases and J 4 bases, leaving 15 bases between the germline ends. The CDR3 extends over 14 amino acids. Germline V gene lookup returns CDR1 PRHDT and CDR2 FYEKMQ (reference sequence). The CDR3 DNA reads TGTGCCAGCAGCCACGAGGAGGGGGGATACGAGCAGTACTTC. Its translation: CASSHEEGGYEQYF.

The chain links TRBV9 to TRBJ2-7; a weak D match, TRBD2 (6 bases). The length of the CDR3 is 14 residues. Between the trimmed V and J ends, which lost 4 bases and 4 bases, there was a span of 15 bases. Germline V gene sequence: CDR1 SGDLS, CDR2 YYNGEE. The DNA of the CDR3 is TGTGCCAGCAGCCCCGGCGGTGGAGGGTACGAGCAGTACGTC. Amino acids: CASSPGGGGYEQYV.

The V call is TRBV12-3 or TRBV12-4, the J call TRBJ1-1; a possible D gene is TRBD1 (5 bases). The CDR3 loop spans 16 amino acids. The ends were cut back, 5 bases at V and 1 base at J, with 17 bases in the middle. The CDR3 spells CASSLPPGTSNTEAFF. The CDR3 nucleotides read TGTGCCAGCAGTCTCCCCCCTGGGACGTCGAACACTGAAGCTTTCTTT.

V is TRBV12-3 or TRBV12-4 and J is TRBJ1-5, with a possible D match to TRBD1 (5 bases). The CDR3 consists of 16 residues. Trimming took off 6 bases at V and 0 bases at J, with 15 bases between the two ends. The CDR3 DNA sequence: TGTGCCAGCAGCCTCCGGGGCGCGGATAGCAATCAGCCCCAGCATTTT. It translates to CASSLRGADSNQPQHF.